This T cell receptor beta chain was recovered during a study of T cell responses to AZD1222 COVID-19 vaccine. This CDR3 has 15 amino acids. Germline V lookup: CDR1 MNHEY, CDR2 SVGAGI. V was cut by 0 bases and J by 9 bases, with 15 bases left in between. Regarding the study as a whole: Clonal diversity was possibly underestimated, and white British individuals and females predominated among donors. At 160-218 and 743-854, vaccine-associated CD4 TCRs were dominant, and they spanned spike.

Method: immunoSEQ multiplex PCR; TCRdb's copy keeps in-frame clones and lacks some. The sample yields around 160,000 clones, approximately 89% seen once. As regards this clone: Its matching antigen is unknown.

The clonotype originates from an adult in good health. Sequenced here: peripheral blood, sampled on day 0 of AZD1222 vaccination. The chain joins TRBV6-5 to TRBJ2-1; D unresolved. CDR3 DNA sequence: TGTGCCAGCAGTTACTCCATTGGGGTACCGGGTGAGCAGTTCTTC. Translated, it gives CASSYSIGVPGEQFF.